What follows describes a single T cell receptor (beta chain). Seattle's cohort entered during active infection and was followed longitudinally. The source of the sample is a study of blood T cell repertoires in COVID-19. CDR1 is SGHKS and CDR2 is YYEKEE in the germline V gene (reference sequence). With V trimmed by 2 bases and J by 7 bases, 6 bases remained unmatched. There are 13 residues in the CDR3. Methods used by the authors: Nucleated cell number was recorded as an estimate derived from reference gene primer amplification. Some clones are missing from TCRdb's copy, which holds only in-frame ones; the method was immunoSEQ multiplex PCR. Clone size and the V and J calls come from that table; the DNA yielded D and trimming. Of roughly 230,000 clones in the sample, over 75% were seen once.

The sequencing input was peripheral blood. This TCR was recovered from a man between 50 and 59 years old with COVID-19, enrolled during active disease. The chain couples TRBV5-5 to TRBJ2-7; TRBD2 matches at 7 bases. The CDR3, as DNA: TGTGCCAGCAGCTTTCGGGCAGCGGGGGAGCAGTACTTC. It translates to CASSFRAAGEQYF.